This entry lists 17 T cell receptor beta chains sequenced from one sample in a study of blood T cell repertoires in COVID-19. Only in-frame clones appear in the TCRdb table, and some are missing; sequencing was by immunoSEQ multiplex PCR. The sample comprises roughly 100,000 clones, 88% of which are singletons, and less than 4.5% rests with the top ten. The sample taken for sequencing was peripheral blood. The receptor set was obtained from a human donor in a cohort sampled during active COVID-19.

This clone was detected a few times. V usage is TRBV24-1 and J usage is TRBJ2-1; TRBD1 aligns across 10 bases. The CDR3 is 14 amino acids. Germline trimming cut 5 bases from V and 7 bases from J; bases unmatched to any gene: 4. Germline V CDR1 and CDR2: KGHDR, SFDVKD. CDR3: CATSGPGQGNEQFF. The CDR3 bases are TGTGCCACCAGTGGACCGGGACAGGGGAATGAGCAGTTCTTC.

A single count supports this clone. A read error may produce the germline difference seen at one junction end. The genes are TRBV2 and TRBJ2-7; 9 nucleotides align to TRBD2. This CDR3 has 12 amino acids. Per the germline V gene, CDR1 is SNHLY and CDR2 is FYNNEI. The CDR3 sequence is CGTSGGRYEQYF. CDR3 bases: TGCGGGACCAGCGGGGGGCGATACGAGCAGTACTTC.

A single count supports this clone. V gene TRBV10-2 combines with J gene TRBJ2-2; D is possibly TRBD1 (6 bases). This CDR3 region has 13 residues. Germline V gene sequence: CDR1 WSHSY, CDR2 SAAADI. Deletions cut 4 bases from V and 7 bases from J, with 10 bases between. The CDR3 reads CASSGQGNGELFF. CDR3 DNA: TGCGCCAGCAGTGGCCAGGGGAACGGGGAGCTGTTTTTT.

The rearrangement links TRBV29-1 to TRBJ2-1; maybe TRBD2 (6 bases). This CDR3 has 16 residues. Germline CDR1 reads SQVTM; CDR2 reads ANQGSEA. V lost 0 bases, J lost 8 bases, and 20 bases lay in between. This CDR3 is CSVEDRTRGASDEQFF. Written as DNA, the CDR3 is TGCAGCGTTGAAGATAGGACCCGCGGGGCTTCAGATGAGCAGTTCTTC.

This chain connects TRBV19 to TRBJ2-1; TRBD1 agrees at 9 bases. The CDR3 extends over 14 amino acids. V trimming: 1 base; J trimming: 6 bases; junction bases outside the gene matches: 1. Germline V gene sequence: CDR1 LNHDA, CDR2 SQIVND (reference sequence). The CDR3 region is CASSIGTGANEQFF. The CDR3 DNA follows: TGTGCCAGTAGTATAGGGACAGGGGCCAATGAGCAGTTCTTC.

This chain links TRBV30 with TRBJ2-5; 10 nucleotides match TRBD2. V trimming: 2 bases; J trimming: 5 bases; junction bases outside the gene matches: 5. The CDR3 loop spans 14 amino acids. Germline CDR1 is GTSNPN and CDR2 is SVGIG (reference sequence). The DNA for the CDR3 is TGTGCCTGGAGTCCGGGACTAGCGCGGGAGACCCAGTACTTC. This sequence encodes CAWSPGLARETQYF.

The J gene is TRBJ2-3, the V gene TRBV2, with 10 bases that match TRBD2. V was clipped by 5 bases and J by 0 bases; unmatched bases: 5. The germline CDR1 and CDR2 sequences are SNHLY and FYNNEI. The CDR3 is made up of 16 amino acids. The CDR3 protein is CASSPRLAGSTDTQYF. CDR3 nucleotides: TGTGCCAGCAGTCCTCGACTAGCGGGTAGCACAGATACGCAGTATTTT.

The chain combines TRBV5-4 with TRBJ2-1; TRBD2 matches at 9 bases. The CDR3 extends over 17 amino acids. V dropped 4 bases and J dropped 2; count of bases not matched to a gene: 10. The germline V gene has CDR1 SGHNT and CDR2 YYREEE (reference sequence). The CDR3, as DNA: TGTGCCAGCAGCGACGTCAGCGGGGGGCCCACCTACAATGAGCAGTTCTTC. Translating it yields CASSDVSGGPTYNEQFF.

The chain carries TRBV15 and TRBJ1-4; the D gene is possibly TRBD1 (6 bases). The CDR3 is 12 amino acids. V gave up 3 bases and J gave up 12 bases, with 11 bases separating them. Germline values: CDR1 LNHNV, CDR2 YYDKDF (reference sequence). CDR3 in DNA: TGTGCCACCAGCAGGCCACAGGGAGAACTGTTTTTT. Its translation: CATSRPQGELFF.

V is TRBV6-1 and J is TRBJ1-2; 8 nucleotides agree with TRBD1. There are 16 residues in the CDR3. V gave up 4 bases and J gave up 2 bases; unmatched junction bases: 9. Germline CDR1 MNHNS, CDR2 SASEGT. The CDR3 DNA reads as TGTGCCAGCAGTGCCAGAAGACAGGGGCCGAACTATGGCTACACCTTC. Translating gives CASSARRQGPNYGYTF.

The chain carries TRBV7-8 and TRBJ2-3; 7 nucleotides agree with TRBD1. Looked up from germline, CDR1 is SGHVS and CDR2 is FQNEAQ. The V gene end was trimmed by 5 bases and the J gene end by 2 bases; junction bases not matched to a gene: 4. The CDR3 runs 14 residues. Here the CDR3 DNA reads TGTGCCAGCAGCCATGGACAGGACACAGATACGCAGTATTTT. Residues: CASSHGQDTDTQYF.

The V gene is TRBV7-8, the J gene TRBJ2-1, with D perhaps matching TRBD2 (5 bases). V was shortened by 7 bases and J by 7 bases, with 20 bases between the two germline ends. CDR1 is SGHVS and CDR2 is FQNEAQ in the germline V gene. The CDR3 is made up of 15 amino acids. This CDR3 is CASTKLSAGGNEQFF. The DNA for the CDR3 is TGTGCCAGCACCAAATTAAGTGCGGGCGGTAATGAGCAGTTCTTC.

This chain links TRBV6-1 with TRBJ2-5; TRBD1 aligns across 8 bases. This CDR3 region has 14 residues. J gave up 3 bases and V 0 bases, and 0 bases lay outside the gene matches. Germline-derived CDR1 and CDR2 are MNHNS and SASEGT. CDR3 sequence reads: CASSEADREETQYF. In DNA form, the CDR3 reads TGTGCCAGCAGTGAAGCGGACAGGGAAGAGACCCAGTACTTC.

The chain is built from TRBV9 and TRBJ2-2; weak D call: TRBD2 (7 bases). Germline assignment: CDR1 SGDLS and CDR2 YYNGEE. CDR3 length: 16 residues. V was cut by 2 bases and J by 0 bases, with 11 bases left in between. CDR3 nucleotides: TGTGCCAGCAGCGTCGAGGGGGGGACGAACACCGGGGAGCTGTTTTTT. Protein sequence: CASSVEGGTNTGELFF. The whole variable domain, filled in from reference TRBV9 and TRBJ2-2, reads DSGVTQTPKHLITATGQRVTLRCSPRSGDLSVYWYQQSLDQGLQFLIQYYNGEERAKGNILERFSAQQFPDLHSELNLSSLELGDSALYFCASSVEGGTNTGELFFGEGSRLTVL.

This chain joins TRBV30 and TRBJ1-6; TRBD1 matches 8 bases. The V and J ends lost 1 base and 6 bases, in that order; junction bases with no gene match: 14. The germline CDR1 and CDR2 sequences are GTSNPN and SVGIG (reference sequence). The CDR3 covers 18 residues. The CDR3 nucleotides are TGTGCCTGGAGTGAACGGACAGGGAGAAGTGGGGTTAATTCACCCCTCCACTTT. It codes for CAWSERTGRSGVNSPLHF.

The V and J genes are TRBV28 and TRBJ2-1; D may be TRBD1 (6 bases). Germline lookup yields CDR1 MDHEN and CDR2 SYDVKM. V was clipped by 3 bases and J by 9 bases, with 15 bases between them. This CDR3 comprises 14 residues. CDR3 region: CASSFSQAGVEQFF. CDR3 bases: TGTGCCAGCAGTTTTAGTCAGGCAGGGGTTGAGCAGTTCTTC.

The V call is TRBV3-1 (or the pseudogene TRBV3-2), the J call TRBJ1-5; no reliable D call. Trimming stripped 0 bases from V and 4 bases from J, with 10 bases between. Germline CDR1 and CDR2: LGHDT and YNNKEL (reference sequence). This CDR3 has 15 amino acids. CDR3 protein: CASSQEVHTNQPQHF. For the CDR3, the DNA is TGTGCCAGCAGCCAAGAGGTACACACAAATCAGCCCCAGCATTTT.